Presented here are 8 T cell receptor beta chains from one specimen sequenced in a study of graft-versus-host responses after intestinal transplantation. Which antigens these TCRs recognize remains unknown. Data came from immunoSEQ multiplex PCR; TCRdb stores just in-frame clones and leaves some out. The top ten clones hold roughly 0.36% of a sample with 65,000 to 90,000 clones, 92% of them seen once. This sample comprised unstimulated CD8+ T cells sorted from spleen or lymph node cells, obtained before transplant. The receptors were sampled from a human donor who was the organ donor for an intestinal transplant.

V gene TRBV6-1 combines with J gene TRBJ1-6; D is undetermined. Trimming removed 6 bases at V and 9 bases at J, with 6 bases between. This CDR3 has 11 amino acids. Germline loops: CDR1 MNHNS, CDR2 SASEGT. The CDR3 here is CASRSVSPLHF. The CDR3 DNA sequence: TGTGCCAGCAGGTCCGTTTCACCCCTCCACTTT.

The chain is built from TRBV27 and TRBJ2-7; 10 nucleotides align to TRBD1. The V gene end was trimmed by 2 bases and the J gene end by 5 bases; junction bases not matched to a gene: 6. Germline assignment: CDR1 MNHEY and CDR2 SMNVEV (reference sequence). The CDR3 has 15 residues. CDR3: CASSLEGTGVHEQYF. The CDR3 DNA follows: TGTGCCAGCAGTTTAGAGGGGACAGGGGTCCACGAGCAGTACTTC.

The V and J genes are TRBV7-2 and TRBJ1-2; D is unresolved. Germline V gives CDR1 SGHTA, CDR2 FQGNSA. The V gene lost 4 bases and the J gene lost 4 bases, with 13 bases spanning the gap. The CDR3 contains 14 residues. The CDR3 sequence: CASSSTPEGYGYTF. CDR3 DNA: TGTGCCAGCAGCTCCACTCCGGAGGGCTATGGCTACACCTTC.

The table lists this clone with a count of one. CDR3 sequence (DNA): TGTGCCAGCAGCCAAGAGGAGACCGGAAACTATGGCTACACCTTC. It specifies CASSQEETGNYGYTF. The V gene is TRBV4-2, the J gene TRBJ1-2; unclear D gene. V gave up 0 bases and J gave up 2 bases, with 10 bases separating them. The V gene's germline CDR1 is LGHNA and CDR2 YNFKEQ. The CDR3 spans 15 residues.

For the CDR3, the DNA is TGTGCCAGCAGCCCGGGGGTCTTCAATGAGCAGTTCTTC. Amino acid sequence: CASSPGVFNEQFF. V and J are TRBV9 and TRBJ2-1; a possible D gene is TRBD2 (6 bases). V was shortened by 4 bases and J by 6 bases, with 11 bases between the two germline ends. Germline V CDR1 and CDR2: SGDLS, YYNGEE. The CDR3 consists of 13 residues.

The gene calls are TRBV27 and TRBJ1-1; 10 bases are a match to TRBD1. CDR1 and CDR2 (germline): MNHEY, SMNVEV (reference sequence). Trimming removed 5 bases from V and 0 bases from J; junction bases left unmatched: 3. The CDR3 is 15 amino acids. The CDR3 region is CASSPGTGVNTEAFF. The CDR3 DNA is TGTGCCAGCAGTCCGGGGACAGGGGTGAACACTGAAGCTTTCTTT.

This rearrangement joins TRBV5-5 to TRBJ2-1; 11 nucleotides match TRBD2. The CDR3 is made up of 14 amino acids. Germline V gene sequence: CDR1 SGHKS, CDR2 YYEKEE (reference sequence). V lost 7 bases, J lost 10 bases, and 10 bases stayed unmatched. The chain's CDR3 is CASGYSGGAREQFF. Here the CDR3 DNA reads TGTGCCAGCGGGTATAGCGGGGGGGCAAGGGAGCAGTTCTTC.

V gene TRBV6-5 combines with J gene TRBJ2-7, with 7 bases identical to TRBD1. The germline V gene has CDR1 MNHEY and CDR2 SVGAGI. The length of the CDR3 is 14 residues. Losses at the gene ends were 9 bases for V and 0 bases for J; bases not matched to a gene: 8. Written as DNA, the CDR3 is TGTGCCAGGGCCACAGGGGCAAGCTCCTACGAGCAGTACTTC. Protein sequence: CARATGASSYEQYF.